Below are 5 T cell receptor beta chains sequenced from a single sample in a study of OX40 agonist ivuxolimab in advanced cancers. The protocol was immunoSEQ multiplex PCR, while the TCRdb copy is restricted to in-frame clones and leaves out a portion. The sample has tens of thousands of clones, roughly 90% seen once; the top ten hold over 15%. Sequenced here: CD4+ or CD8+ T cells sorted from blood, sampled in a trial of the OX40 agonist ivuxolimab. The receptors shown here come from an adult with an advanced solid tumor such as melanoma, head and neck, liver or kidney cancer.

This clone was observed a single time. The V and J genes are TRBV11-2 and TRBJ2-3, with 9 positions matching TRBD1. CDR3 size: 15 residues. Germline values: CDR1 SGHAT, CDR2 FQNNGV. V was pared by 2 bases and J by 3 bases, with 3 bases of the junction left unmatched. The CDR3 DNA reads as TGTGCCAGCAGCTTAAGGGACAGGGCGACAGATACGCAGTATTTT. Its translation is CASSLRDRATDTQYF.

The chain carries TRBV5-6 and TRBJ1-2; D remains ambiguous. The V end was cut by 3 bases, the J end by 8 bases, with 11 bases between. The CDR3 loop spans 12 amino acids. Germline V gene data show CDR1 as SGHDT and CDR2 as YYEEEE. CDR3 DNA: TGTGCCAGCAGCTATATGGAGGGCGGCTACACCTTC. Translated, it gives CASSYMEGGYTF. The variable domain in full, with the rest retrieved from reference TRBV5-6 and TRBJ1-2, is DAGVTQSPTHLIKTRGQQVTLRCSPKSGHDTVSWYQQALGQGPQFIFQYYEEEERQRGNFPDRFSGHQFPNYSSELNVNALLLGDSALYLCASSYMEGGYTFGSGTRLTVV.

The genes are TRBV7-9 and TRBJ1-1, with a possible D match to TRBD1 (6 bases). Trimming took 7 bases from V and 0 from J, leaving 6 bases between them. The CDR3 is 12 residues long. Looked up from germline, CDR1 is SEHNR and CDR2 is FQNEAQ (reference sequence). CDR3 amino acids: CASNRVNTEAFF. As DNA, the CDR3 is TGTGCCAGCAACAGGGTGAACACTGAAGCTTTCTTT.

The chain combines TRBV19 with TRBJ1-5; D perhaps matches TRBD1 (5 bases). The CDR3 is made up of 17 amino acids. V was clipped by 4 bases and J by 0 bases, with 16 bases between them. The germline V gene has CDR1 LNHDA and CDR2 SQIVND (reference sequence). The CDR3 nucleotides read TGTGCCAGTAGTAAACCCGACAGTCCATATAGCAATCAGCCCCAGCATTTT. Translation gives CASSKPDSPYSNQPQHF.

The chain combines TRBV27 with TRBJ2-7; 8 nucleotides agree with TRBD1. The germline gives CDR1 MNHEY, CDR2 SMNVEV (reference sequence). V shed 4 bases and J 3 bases; nucleotides not matched to a gene: 8. The CDR3 runs to 15 residues. The CDR3 DNA follows: TGTGCCAGCAGTTCCGGACAGGGACTGGTCTACGAGCAGTACTTC. It encodes CASSSGQGLVYEQYF.